What follows are 31 T cell receptor beta chains derived from one specimen sequenced in a study of PD-1 blockade in classical Hodgkin lymphoma (dated by TCRdb to the early 2020s). In light of the paper, this sample's time point label describes: cycle 4 day 1 (C4D1), after about 6 weeks of nivolumab. Every trial patient had relapsed after autologous stem cell transplantation, and cohorts A, B and C differed in prior brentuximab vedotin exposure. The method behind the library was the immunoSEQ multiplex PCR assay. Here the immuneACCESS table is served through TCRdb, limited to in-frame sequences with V and J called. Missing clones are a known gap in these copies; in checked studies unresolved V genes cover under half, and the rest lacks a known reason. This sample gives roughly 21,000 clones in total; over 70% of them show up just once. Of the sample, 19% falls within the top ten clones. This specimen was peripheral blood mononuclear cells (PBMCs), taken before the fourth cycle of nivolumab. These receptors all come from a human donor with classical Hodgkin lymphoma.

V usage is TRBV7-8 and J usage is TRBJ1-2, with TRBD1 identical over 8 bases. The germline CDR1 and CDR2 sequences are SGHVS and FQNEAQ. The CDR3 has 14 residues. V trimming: 7 bases; J trimming: 4 bases; junction bases outside the gene matches: 8. CDR3 DNA sequence: TGTGCCAGCACCACTCCAGGGGGCGCCTATGGCTACACCTTC. It is translated as CASTTPGGAYGYTF.

The rearrangement links TRBV5-5 to TRBJ2-7; the D call may be TRBD1 or TRBD2 (6 bases each). Trimming shortened V by 4 bases and J by 0 bases, and 17 bases separated the two germline ends. CDR3 length equals 16 residues. Germline loops: CDR1 SGHKS, CDR2 YYEKEE (reference sequence). The CDR3 sequence: CASSKRAGDGSYEQYF. CDR3 DNA sequence: TGTGCCAGCAGCAAGCGGGCAGGGGATGGCTCCTACGAGCAGTACTTC.

The rearrangement uses TRBV27 and TRBJ2-2; TRBD2 aligns across 7 bases. The CDR3 totals 13 residues. Germline CDR1 MNHEY, CDR2 SMNVEV (reference sequence). V dropped 5 bases and J dropped 8; count of bases not matched to a gene: 5. CDR3 bases: TGTGCCAGCAGTAGGGACTATCTGGGGGAGCTGTTTTTT. Protein: CASSRDYLGELFF.

The CDR3, as DNA: TGTGCCAGCAGCTTTCCGGGGGAGAGAGATACGCAGTATTTT. Its protein is CASSFPGERDTQYF. The chain combines TRBV5-4 with TRBJ2-3; TRBD2 is a possible D gene (6 bases). Germline V CDR1 and CDR2: SGHNT, YYREEE (reference sequence). Trimming pared 2 bases from V and 5 bases from J, leaving 12 bases between. The CDR3 extends over 14 amino acids.

This clone has more than one count but fewer than ten. The genes are TRBV6-1 and TRBJ1-2; D gene unclear. V lost 5 bases and J 0 bases, leaving 7 bases between the germline ends. The CDR3 totals 13 residues. Germline values: CDR1 MNHNS, CDR2 SASEGT. The CDR3 region has the DNA TGTGCCAGCAGTCCGACCTCTAACTATGGCTACACCTTC. Its translation: CASSPTSNYGYTF.

V and J are TRBV19 and TRBJ1-1; the D gene is possibly TRBD1 (5 bases). Deletions cut 3 bases from V and 5 bases from J, with 10 bases between. The CDR3 runs 13 residues. Germline CDR1 is LNHDA and CDR2 is SQIVND (reference sequence). The CDR3 coding sequence is TGTGCCAGTAGTATCGGTCCAGGGACTGAAGCTTTCTTT. Translated: CASSIGPGTEAFF. Supplemented by reference TRBV19 and TRBJ1-1, the full variable domain reads DGGITQSPKYLFRKEGQNVTLSCEQNLNHDAMYWYRQDPGQGLRLIYYSQIVNDFQKGDIAEGYSVSREKKESFPLTVTSAQKNPTAFYLCASSIGPGTEAFFGQGTRLTVV.

The gene calls are TRBV18 and TRBJ1-2; tentatively, D is TRBD1 (6 bases). Trimming removed 3 bases at V and 6 bases at J, with 14 bases between. In germline, CDR1 is KGHSH, CDR2 LQKENI. The CDR3 has 14 amino acids. The CDR3 is CASSPADSGNGYTF. The CDR3 DNA sequence: TGTGCCAGCTCACCCGCGGACAGCGGTAATGGCTACACCTTC.

V gene TRBV19 combines with J gene TRBJ2-1; TRBD2 is a possible D gene (6 bases). This CDR3 is built from 15 residues. CDR1 and CDR2 from the germline V gene are LNHDA and SQIVND (reference sequence). Trimming removed 5 bases at V and 0 bases at J, with 11 bases between. This CDR3 is CASSPGVPSYNEQFF. The CDR3 nucleotides read TGTGCCAGTAGTCCGGGGGTTCCCTCCTACAATGAGCAGTTCTTC.

This clone came up once. The rearrangement uses TRBV7-2 and TRBJ2-7, with 11 bases matching TRBD1. The CDR3 runs 16 residues. V dropped 6 bases and J dropped 3; count of bases not matched to a gene: 10. Germline CDR1 SGHTA, CDR2 FQGNSA. The CDR3 loop is CASSLPPGQGDYEQYF. The DNA for the CDR3 is TGTGCCAGCAGTCTACCGCCGGGACAGGGGGACTACGAGCAGTACTTC.

The chain has TRBV7-6 and TRBJ2-5; 14 nucleotides agree with TRBD2. The germline CDR1 and CDR2 sequences are SGHVS and FNYEAQ. The CDR3 is 17 residues long. The junction had 8 bases not matched to a gene; V was cut back by 8 bases and J by 0 bases. The CDR3 nucleotides read TGTGCCAGCGGACCGGGACTAGCGGGAGACAACCAAGAGACCCAGTACTTC. It codes for CASGPGLAGDNQETQYF. The whole variable domain, filled in from reference TRBV7-6 and TRBJ2-5, reads GAGVSQSPRYKVTKRGQDVALRCDPISGHVSLYWYRQALGQGPEFLTYFNYEAQQDKSGLPNDRFSAERPEGSISTLTIQRTEQRDSAMYRCASGPGLAGDNQETQYFGPGTRLLVL.

The chain employs TRBV5-6 and TRBJ2-5, with no clear D. The CDR3 length is 16 residues. From germline, CDR1 is SGHDT and CDR2 YYEEEE. The germline V and J ends were trimmed by 1 base and 4 bases, with 17 bases remaining between them. The CDR3 region is CASSLYPAETGETQYF. DNA for the CDR3: TGTGCCAGCAGCTTGTACCCGGCGGAGACGGGAGAGACCCAGTACTTC.

CDR3 nucleotides: TGTGCTAGTGGTTCCCCGACTAGCACAGATACGCAGTATTTT. Translating it yields CASGSPTSTDTQYF. The chain links TRBV12-5 to TRBJ2-3; unclear D gene. This CDR3 comprises 14 residues. Germline loops: CDR1 LGHNT, CDR2 FRNRAP. Trimming took off 4 bases at V and 0 bases at J, with 8 bases between the two ends.

There are a few counts of this clone. J is TRBJ1-3 and V is TRBV4-2, with a weak D call TRBD1 (6 bases). The CDR3 consists of 16 residues. The germline V gene has CDR1 LGHNA and CDR2 YNFKEQ. Trimming stripped 2 bases from V and 4 bases from J, with 15 bases between. The CDR3 sequence is CASSQPGQTTGNTIYF. The CDR3 DNA is TGTGCCAGCAGCCAACCCGGACAGACAACAGGAAACACCATATATTTT.

This chain links TRBV29-1 with TRBJ2-1, with 8 bases fitting TRBD2. The CDR3 has 14 residues. Germline values: CDR1 SQVTM, CDR2 ANQGSEA. V shed 5 bases, J shed 2 bases, and the junction held 5 bases outside the gene matches. Here the CDR3 DNA reads TGCAGCGTTTGGGCGGGAGGACCCTACAATGAGCAGTTCTTC. Translating it yields CSVWAGGPYNEQFF.

The V gene is TRBV19, the J gene TRBJ2-1; D assignment may be TRBD1 or TRBD2 (5 bases each). The V gene's germline CDR1 is LNHDA and CDR2 SQIVND (reference sequence). The germline V and J ends were trimmed by 5 bases and 8 bases, with 22 bases remaining between them. This CDR3 contains 16 residues. DNA of the CDR3: TGTGCCAGTAGTGCCTGGGGGTCCCCAGAGGGAGATGAGCAGTTCTTC. Protein sequence: CASSAWGSPEGDEQFF.

The V call is TRBV20-1, the J call TRBJ2-2; D is uncertain. The V and J ends lost 3 bases and 6 bases respectively, with 5 bases between them. Germline lookup yields CDR1 DFQATT and CDR2 SNEGSKA (reference sequence). This CDR3 has 11 residues. The CDR3 spells CSARKAGELFF. The CDR3 bases are TGCAGTGCTAGGAAAGCCGGGGAGCTGTTTTTT.

The chain employs TRBV10-2 and TRBJ2-7; TRBD2 matches at 8 bases. CDR1 and CDR2 (germline): WSHSY, SAAADI. The CDR3 extends over 13 amino acids. V shed 4 bases, J shed 2 bases, and the junction held 1 base outside the gene matches. DNA for the CDR3: TGCGCCAGCAGTGGGGGACTAGCCTACGAGCAGTACTTC. Amino acid sequence: CASSGGLAYEQYF.

The CDR3 region has the DNA TGTGCCAGCAGCTTAGCCCCTAGCGTCAATGAGCAGTTCTTC. Translating it yields CASSLAPSVNEQFF. The J gene is TRBJ2-1, the V gene TRBV11-3; possibly TRBD2 for D (6 bases). The length of the CDR3 is 14 residues. Germline CDR1 SGHNT, CDR2 YENEEA. Between the trimmed V and J ends, which lost 1 base and 6 bases, there was a span of 10 bases.

The chain carries TRBV19 and TRBJ1-6; D might be TRBD1 (6 bases). The CDR3 runs 15 residues. V was trimmed by 6 bases and J by 1 base, leaving 10 bases between them. The V gene's germline CDR1 is LNHDA and CDR2 SQIVND (reference sequence). The CDR3, as DNA: TGTGCCAGTAGCCTAGGGGGTTCCTATAATTCACCCCTCCACTTT. It codes for CASSLGGSYNSPLHF. The variable domain in full, completed from reference TRBV19 and TRBJ1-6, reads DGGITQSPKYLFRKEGQNVTLSCEQNLNHDAMYWYRQDPGQGLRLIYYSQIVNDFQKGDIAEGYSVSREKKESFPLTVTSAQKNPTAFYLCASSLGGSYNSPLHFGNGTRLTVT.

This clone occurred a few times. The chain combines TRBV30 with TRBJ2-1; TRBD2 aligns across 14 bases. The length of the CDR3 is 17 residues. Germline loops: CDR1 GTSNPN, CDR2 SVGIG (reference sequence). After removal of 3 bases from V and 0 bases from J, the junction contained 4 bases not matched to a gene. The CDR3: CAWRGTSGSRSYNEQFF. The DNA for the CDR3 is TGTGCCTGGAGGGGGACTAGCGGGAGCCGCTCCTACAATGAGCAGTTCTTC.

This clone was found once. V gene TRBV27 combines with J gene TRBJ2-3, with 15 bases aligning to TRBD2. Germline V gives CDR1 MNHEY, CDR2 SMNVEV (reference sequence). The CDR3 sequence is 18 residues long. The V gene end was trimmed by 4 bases and the J gene end by 7 bases; junction bases not matched to a gene: 12. The CDR3 nucleotides read TGTGCCAGCAGTTATCTTAGGACTAGCGGGAGGGCCAGGTATACGCAGTATTTT. This translates into CASSYLRTSGRARYTQYF.

This clone was seen only a few times. This chain links TRBV15 with TRBJ1-1, with D possibly being TRBD1 (6 bases). Deletions cut 0 bases from V and 1 base from J, with 9 bases between. Germline CDR1 LNHNV, CDR2 YYDKDF (reference sequence). The CDR3 runs 15 residues. CDR3 amino acids: CATSREGRGNTEAFF. DNA of the CDR3: TGTGCCACCAGCAGAGAGGGCAGGGGGAACACTGAAGCTTTCTTT.

In its sample, this clone was seen once. CDR3 sequence: CASSFSLQAGNTIYF. The CDR3 DNA reads TGTGCCAGCAGCTTTTCTTTACAGGCCGGAAACACCATATATTTT. This chain connects TRBV11-2 to TRBJ1-3; tentative D call: TRBD1 (5 bases). The CDR3 loop spans 15 amino acids. Germline CDR1 is SGHAT and CDR2 is FQNNGV. V gave up 3 bases and J gave up 4 bases, with 13 bases separating them.

The DNA for the CDR3 is TGTGCCAGTAGTATCGACACCACGATATCTGGGGCCAACGTCCTGACTTTC. Translating it yields CASSIDTTISGANVLTF. V and J are TRBV19 and TRBJ2-6; the D is unclear. Per germline, CDR1 LNHDA and CDR2 SQIVND (reference sequence). CDR3 length equals 17 residues. V dropped 3 bases and J dropped 1 base, with 13 bases sitting between them.

In this sample, this clone turned up once. The rearrangement uses TRBV7-8 and TRBJ2-1, with D perhaps matching TRBD2 (6 bases). V lost 7 bases and J lost 1, with 8 bases in between. The germline gives CDR1 SGHVS, CDR2 FQNEAQ. CDR3 size: 13 residues. CDR3: CASTSGSYNEQFF. The CDR3 nucleotides read TGTGCCAGCACCAGCGGGTCCTACAATGAGCAGTTCTTC.

This clone came up a few times. The chain combines TRBV2 with TRBJ2-7, with a possible D match to TRBD1 (7 bases). The ends were cut back, 6 bases at V and 5 bases at J, with 20 bases in the middle. The CDR3 is 15 residues long. The germline V gene encodes CDR1 SNHLY and CDR2 FYNNEI. The CDR3 DNA follows: TGTGCCAGCAGGACGACCAGGGGGGTTTCCCACGAGCAGTACTTC. Translating gives CASRTTRGVSHEQYF. Variable domain in full (rest from reference TRBV2 and TRBJ2-7): EPEVTQTPSHQVTQMGQEVILRCVPISNHLYFYWYRQILGQKVEFLVSFYNNEISEKSEIFDDQFSVERPDGSNFTLKIRSTKLEDSAMYFCASRTTRGVSHEQYFGPGTRLTVT.

This clone was recorded only once. This chain links TRBV10-2 with TRBJ2-2; D is possibly TRBD2 (5 bases). Trimming shortened V by 8 bases and J by 5 bases, and 15 bases separated the two germline ends. CDR3 length: 14 amino acids. The germline gives CDR1 WSHSY, CDR2 SAAADI. The CDR3 sequence is CASARLARTGELFF. The CDR3, as DNA: TGCGCCAGCGCTCGGCTAGCTAGGACCGGGGAGCTGTTTTTT.

The rearrangement joins TRBV18 to TRBJ2-7; unclear D gene. The V and J ends lost 3 bases and 4 bases respectively, with 10 bases between them. Germline CDR1 is KGHSH and CDR2 is LQKENI. The CDR3 totals 13 residues. The CDR3 bases are TGTGCCAGCTCACCTGGCGGTCCGTACGAGCAGTACTTC. Translating it yields CASSPGGPYEQYF.

This clone was observed a few times. CDR3 protein: CASSPRTSGISYNEQFF. Here the CDR3 DNA reads TGTGCCAGCAGTCCTAGGACTAGCGGGATATCCTACAATGAGCAGTTCTTC. The rearrangement links TRBV27 to TRBJ2-1, with 12 bases matching TRBD2. V trimming: 5 bases; J trimming: 1 base; junction bases outside the gene matches: 6. The CDR3 is made up of 17 amino acids. Germline CDR1 is MNHEY and CDR2 is SMNVEV (reference sequence).

The chain combines TRBV21-1 with TRBJ2-5; the tabulated D call, TRBD2, remains unverified against the DNA. TRBV21-1 is tagged as a pseudogene. CDR3 length: 13 residues. CDR3 sequence (DNA): TGTGCCAGTCCCCCCTGGGAGAGGGAGACCCAGTACTTC. Its protein is CASPPWERETQYF.

This clone has only one observation. The J gene is TRBJ1-4, the V gene TRBV28; D gene unclear. Deletions cut 3 bases from V and 3 bases from J, with 8 bases between. The CDR3 runs to 14 residues. Germline CDR1 MDHEN, CDR2 SYDVKM. This chain's CDR3 is CASSFEGSNEKLFF. The CDR3 DNA sequence: TGTGCCAGCAGTTTTGAGGGATCTAATGAAAAACTGTTTTTT.